Listed here are 31 T cell receptor beta chains from one sample, sequenced in a study of PD-1 blockade in classical Hodgkin lymphoma. Relapse was seen in all patients after autologous stem cell transplantation, and brentuximab vedotin exposure was variable. The assay was immunoSEQ multiplex PCR, and TCRdb's table has in-frame clones only and misses some. This sample has 20,000 to 25,000 clones, with about 70% found just once. Sample: peripheral blood mononuclear cells (PBMCs), taken at baseline. These TCRs come from a human donor with classical Hodgkin lymphoma.

The chain is built from TRBV30 and TRBJ1-2, with 8 bases that match TRBD1. With 0 bases clipped from V and 0 bases from J, the junction kept 6 bases outside the gene matches. The CDR3 is 16 amino acids. Germline V CDR1 and CDR2: GTSNPN, SVGIG (reference sequence). The CDR3 loop reads CAWSVPRQGTNYGYTF. The DNA for the CDR3 is TGTGCCTGGAGTGTCCCTAGACAGGGGACTAACTATGGCTACACCTTC.

Here the CDR3 reads CASRRGQDLYEQYF. The CDR3 DNA reads TGCGCCAGCAGACGTGGCCAGGATCTCTACGAGCAGTACTTC. The chain joins TRBV5-1 to TRBJ2-7; D remains unclear. The CDR3 totals 14 residues. The germline V gene encodes CDR1 SGHRS and CDR2 YFSETQ. V was clipped by 5 bases and J by 3 bases, with 15 bases between them.

CDR3 loop: CAWSVGTGTYEQYF. The DNA for the CDR3 is TGTGCCTGGAGTGTAGGGACAGGGACCTACGAGCAGTACTTC. This chain links TRBV30 with TRBJ2-7, with 9 bases that match TRBD1. This CDR3 region has 14 residues. J lost 2 bases, V lost 0 bases, and 2 bases had no gene match. The V gene's germline CDR1 is GTSNPN and CDR2 SVGIG (reference sequence).

The chain has TRBV30 and TRBJ1-1; D uncertain. Trimming stripped 0 bases from V and 1 base from J, with 9 bases between. Germline V gene sequence: CDR1 GTSNPN, CDR2 SVGIG (reference sequence). CDR3 length: 14 amino acids. The CDR3 bases are TGTGCCTGGAGTGTCGTAAACGGGAACACTGAAGCTTTCTTT. Residues: CAWSVVNGNTEAFF.

The chain employs TRBV5-4 and TRBJ2-5, with TRBD2 matching 11 bases. The germline V gene encodes CDR1 SGHNT and CDR2 YYREEE (reference sequence). J was trimmed by 2 bases and V by 10 bases; bases with no gene match: 7. The CDR3 consists of 14 residues. The CDR3 spells CAQSLAGVQETQYF. CDR3 nucleotide sequence: TGTGCCCAGTCACTAGCGGGGGTACAAGAGACCCAGTACTTC.

CDR3 in DNA: TGCGCCAGCAGCTTGGCCGGGGTATCGGGGGGCTACACCTTC. Amino acids: CASSLAGVSGGYTF. The rearrangement uses TRBV5-1 and TRBJ1-2; D gene ambiguous. Germline CDR1 reads SGHRS; CDR2 reads YFSETQ. CDR3 length: 14 residues. Trimming cost V 0 bases and J 8 bases, with 14 bases left between them.

This clone was recorded once. V gene TRBV2 combines with J gene TRBJ1-1; D uncertain. Germline CDR1 and CDR2: SNHLY and FYNNEI. V was trimmed by 8 bases and J by 1 base, leaving 14 bases between them. CDR3 size: 14 residues. CDR3 protein: CASQWRWTNTEAFF. As DNA, the CDR3 is TGTGCCAGCCAGTGGAGATGGACGAACACTGAAGCTTTCTTT.

This chain uses TRBV19 with TRBJ1-2; 8 positions match TRBD1. J lost 1 base, V lost 5 bases, and 12 bases had no gene match. Germline lookup yields CDR1 LNHDA and CDR2 SQIVND (reference sequence). The CDR3 consists of 17 residues. CDR3 loop: CASSLIPGTGVNYGYTF. The CDR3 bases are TGTGCCAGTAGTTTGATACCCGGGACAGGTGTTAACTATGGCTACACCTTC.

The chain carries TRBV6-1 and TRBJ1-1; a weak D match, TRBD1 (5 bases). Per germline, CDR1 MNHNS and CDR2 SASEGT. V was clipped by 4 bases and J by 0 bases, with 15 bases between them. The CDR3 runs 16 residues. CDR3 sequence (DNA): TGTGCCAGCAGTGCCCCGACTGTGGGGGTGAACACTGAAGCTTTCTTT. As protein: CASSAPTVGVNTEAFF.

This chain connects TRBV1 to TRBJ2-1; TRBD1, as called in the table, went unchecked against the DNA. TRBV1 is a listed pseudogene. The CDR3 sequence is 17 residues long. The CDR3, as DNA: TGCACCAGCAGCCAAGATCTTAAGGACAGGGGTCACAATGAGCAGTTCTTC. The encoded protein is CTSSQDLKDRGHNEQFF.

The V and J genes are TRBV9 and TRBJ2-1; 10 positions match TRBD2. The germline CDR1 and CDR2 sequences are SGDLS and YYNGEE. The CDR3 spans 16 residues. V was clipped by 3 bases and J by 2 bases; unmatched bases: 5. CDR3 region: CASSGPSGGAYNEQFF. In DNA form, the CDR3 reads TGTGCCAGCAGCGGCCCTAGCGGGGGAGCCTACAATGAGCAGTTCTTC. The full variable domain, with the rest looked up from reference TRBV9 and TRBJ2-1, is DSGVTQTPKHLITATGQRVTLRCSPRSGDLSVYWYQQSLDQGLQFLIQYYNGEERAKGNILERFSAQQFPDLHSELNLSSLELGDSALYFCASSGPSGGAYNEQFFGPGTRLTVL.

V and J are TRBV18 and TRBJ2-3; no firm D call. The CDR3 is 14 residues long. Germline lookup yields CDR1 KGHSH and CDR2 LQKENI. The ends were cut back, 3 bases at V and 4 bases at J, with 11 bases in the middle. CDR3 amino acids: CASSPDRSSDTQYF. The CDR3 DNA reads as TGTGCCAGCTCACCGGATAGATCCTCAGATACGCAGTATTTT.

V usage is TRBV6-5 and J usage is TRBJ1-2, with D unresolved. This CDR3 is 13 amino acids long. Per the germline V gene, CDR1 is MNHEY and CDR2 is SVGAGI. V shed 5 bases and J shed 0 bases, with 7 bases lying between them. DNA for the CDR3: TGTGCCAGCAGTGACACTGCTAACTATGGCTACACCTTC. Amino acids: CASSDTANYGYTF.

This clone has a handful of counts. The chain joins TRBV5-4 to TRBJ1-2; D unclear. CDR1 SGHNT and CDR2 YYREEE come from the germline V gene (reference sequence). The CDR3 sequence is 14 residues long. Trimming took 3 bases from V and 0 from J, leaving 9 bases between them. The CDR3 sequence: CASSYDITNYGYTF. Written as DNA, the CDR3 is TGTGCCAGCAGCTATGACATAACTAACTATGGCTACACCTTC.

The V call is TRBV18, the J call TRBJ1-5, with 9 bases aligning to TRBD1. The germline gives CDR1 KGHSH, CDR2 LQKENI. The CDR3 is 19 amino acids. J gave up 1 base and V 3 bases, and 13 bases lay outside the gene matches. The CDR3 spells CASSPYYRGQKGSNQPQHF. For the CDR3, the DNA is TGTGCCAGCTCACCCTATTACAGGGGGCAGAAGGGAAGCAATCAGCCCCAGCATTTT.

This rearrangement joins TRBV30 to TRBJ2-7; TRBD1 agrees at 7 bases. Germline lookup yields CDR1 GTSNPN and CDR2 SVGIG (reference sequence). V lost 3 bases, J lost 6 bases, and 8 bases stayed unmatched. The CDR3 is 13 residues long. CDR3 sequence reads: CAWSRQGEVEQYF. CDR3 nucleotide sequence: TGTGCCTGGAGCCGACAGGGAGAAGTCGAGCAGTACTTC.

V and J are TRBV19 and TRBJ1-2, with 8 bases that match TRBD1. In germline, CDR1 is LNHDA, CDR2 SQIVND (reference sequence). J was trimmed by 4 bases and V by 4 bases; bases with no gene match: 11. The CDR3 is 16 residues long. Written as DNA, the CDR3 is TGTGCCAGTAGTAGAGACAGGGGTCCCCGACTCTATGGCTACACCTTC. Translating it yields CASSRDRGPRLYGYTF.

The chain couples TRBV5-4 to TRBJ2-5; perhaps D is TRBD1 or TRBD2 (6 bases each). The CDR3 runs 15 residues. The V end lost 4 bases, the J end lost 5 bases, and 18 bases lay between the germline ends. CDR1 and CDR2 (germline): SGHNT, YYREEE (reference sequence). The CDR3 DNA is TGTGCCAGCAGCGAGGGGTTACTAGGGGGGGAGACCCAGTACTTC. Encoded protein: CASSEGLLGGETQYF.

V gene TRBV7-6 combines with J gene TRBJ1-3; TRBD1 might be the D (5 bases). The CDR3 sequence is 16 residues long. Deletions cut 5 bases from V and 0 bases from J, with 14 bases between. Germline V gene lookup returns CDR1 SGHVS and CDR2 FNYEAQ. In nucleotides, the CDR3 is TGTGCCAGCAGCGGGGGGAGGGGCGCCTCTGGAAACACCATATATTTT. Translated: CASSGGRGASGNTIYF.

The gene calls are TRBV11-3 and TRBJ2-2; possibly TRBD1 for D (5 bases). This CDR3 spans 16 amino acids. Germline CDR1 SGHNT, CDR2 YENEEA. V shed 3 bases and J shed 6 bases, with 17 bases lying between them. The CDR3: CASSLRKGAGSGELFF. The CDR3 bases are TGTGCCAGCAGCTTGAGGAAAGGGGCCGGGTCCGGGGAGCTGTTTTTT.

The genes are TRBV7-2 and TRBJ2-7, with TRBD1 as a possible D gene (6 bases). The length of the CDR3 is 13 residues. Trimming shortened V by 4 bases and J by 5 bases, and 12 bases separated the two germline ends. CDR1 and CDR2 (germline): SGHTA, FQGNSA. The CDR3 spells CASSYTGYHEQYF. The DNA for the CDR3 is TGTGCCAGCAGCTATACAGGGTACCACGAGCAGTACTTC.

V usage is TRBV19 and J usage is TRBJ1-6; tentatively, D is TRBD1 (5 bases). The CDR3 has 13 residues. The germline gives CDR1 LNHDA, CDR2 SQIVND (reference sequence). CDR3 in DNA: TGTGCTACGGCAGGGATCCGTAATTCACCCCTCCACTTT. Amino acid sequence: CATAGIRNSPLHF.

The rearrangement links TRBV2 to TRBJ1-2, with D tentatively TRBD1 (6 bases). CDR3 size: 17 residues. Germline lookup yields CDR1 SNHLY and CDR2 FYNNEI. V was pared by 3 bases and J by 6 bases, with 23 bases between. The CDR3 sequence is CASSERTAGASINGYTF. CDR3 nucleotides: TGTGCCAGCAGTGAGCGGACAGCGGGGGCATCGATCAATGGCTACACCTTC.

This clone was counted only a few times. The chain carries TRBV27 and TRBJ1-2; TRBD1 matches at 7 bases. The CDR3 totals 17 residues. Germline CDR1 MNHEY, CDR2 SMNVEV (reference sequence). J lost 0 bases, V lost 7 bases, and 14 bases had no gene match. The CDR3 is CASTLRGGGVANYGYTF. The CDR3 coding sequence is TGTGCCAGCACCCTCAGGGGGGGAGGAGTAGCTAACTATGGCTACACCTTC.

The J gene is TRBJ2-7, the V gene TRBV5-1, with 7 bases aligning to TRBD1. The V and J ends lost 4 bases and 7 bases, in that order; junction bases with no gene match: 5. The CDR3 loop spans 12 amino acids. Germline CDR1 is SGHRS and CDR2 is YFSETQ. CDR3: CASSRDSHEQYF. CDR3 DNA sequence: TGCGCCAGCAGCAGGGACAGCCATGAGCAGTACTTC.

The chain links TRBV9 to TRBJ2-3; D is perhaps TRBD2 (5 bases). V lost 4 bases to trimming and J lost 0 bases, with 9 bases between them. The CDR3 runs to 14 residues. CDR1 and CDR2 from the germline V gene are SGDLS and YYNGEE. DNA of the CDR3: TGTGCCAGCAGCCAATGGACTAGCACAGATACGCAGTATTTT. It encodes CASSQWTSTDTQYF. Filled out from reference TRBV9 and TRBJ2-3, the complete variable domain reads DSGVTQTPKHLITATGQRVTLRCSPRSGDLSVYWYQQSLDQGLQFLIQYYNGEERAKGNILERFSAQQFPDLHSELNLSSLELGDSALYFCASSQWTSTDTQYFGPGTRLTVL.

As DNA, the CDR3 is TGTGCCAGCAGCTCTCGGGACTGGACGAACACCGGGGAGCTGTTTTTT. Protein sequence: CASSSRDWTNTGELFF. This chain uses TRBV11-3 with TRBJ2-2; a weak D match, TRBD2 (6 bases). V lost 4 bases and J 0 bases, leaving 12 bases between the germline ends. CDR3 length: 16 residues. CDR1 and CDR2 (germline): SGHNT, YENEEA.

The chain has TRBV7-9 and TRBJ1-2, with a weak D call TRBD1 (5 bases). Trimming took 4 bases from V and 6 from J, leaving 12 bases between them. This CDR3 comprises 13 residues. From germline, CDR1 is SEHNR and CDR2 FQNEAQ (reference sequence). The CDR3 region is CASSSGGRDGYTF. The CDR3, as DNA: TGTGCCAGCAGCTCTGGGGGTAGGGATGGCTACACCTTC.

The J gene is TRBJ1-2, the V gene TRBV30, with D perhaps TRBD1 (5 bases). Trimming cost V 3 bases and J 7 bases, with 15 bases left between them. The germline CDR1 and CDR2 sequences are GTSNPN and SVGIG (reference sequence). The CDR3 totals 13 residues. The CDR3, as DNA: TGTGCCTGGAGCCCCGGAGGGGCTTTTGGCTACACCTTC. As protein: CAWSPGGAFGYTF.

CDR3 DNA: TGTGCCAGCAGTTTAGTAGATACACCCGTCAATGAGCAGTTCTTC. Translating it yields CASSLVDTPVNEQFF. V and J are TRBV28 and TRBJ2-1; D is unclear. The length of the CDR3 is 15 residues. Germline V gene lookup returns CDR1 MDHEN and CDR2 SYDVKM. Trimming left V 2 bases short and J 6 bases short, with 14 bases between.

The chain couples TRBV4-2 to TRBJ2-7, with unresolved D. Germline V CDR1 and CDR2: LGHNA, YNFKEQ. This CDR3 is 13 amino acids long. V dropped 4 bases and J dropped 7 bases, with 14 bases sitting between them. The CDR3 region is CASSPPSSWEQYF. The CDR3 bases are TGTGCCAGCAGCCCCCCTTCGAGCTGGGAGCAGTACTTC.